A single sample gave rise to the 18 T cell receptor beta chains below, sequenced in a study of T cells after yellow fever vaccination. TCRdb independently ran MiXCR on the 5' RACE reads; one entry per CDR3 protein. The table lists hundreds of thousands of distinct CDR3 sequences, 9% to 15% of them singletons. This material consisted of PBMCs, taken on the day of the yellow fever booster vaccination. These receptors were obtained from a man aged 30-40 years who received the YFV17D yellow fever vaccine.

The V call is TRBV6-1, the J call TRBJ1-2, with D maybe TRBD1 (5 bases). CDR3 length: 15 residues. V gave up 7 bases and J gave up 4 bases, with 19 bases separating them. The V gene's germline CDR1 is MNHNS and CDR2 SASEGT. CDR3 in amino acids: CASTPTGGDRYGYTF. The CDR3 bases are TGTGCCAGCACTCCCACGGGGGGAGATCGCTATGGCTACACCTTC.

This chain uses TRBV29-1 with TRBJ2-5; possibly TRBD1 for D (5 bases). CDR1 SQVTM and CDR2 ANQGSEA come from the germline V gene. This CDR3 is 13 amino acids long. V lost 2 bases, J lost 4 bases, and 11 bases lay in between. CDR3 bases: TGCAGCGTTGAAACGAGACAGCTAGAGACCCAGTACTTC. This sequence encodes CSVETRQLETQYF.

V is TRBV9 and J is TRBJ2-7; D not resolved. Trimming pared 0 bases from V and 7 bases from J, leaving 11 bases between. The CDR3 runs 13 residues. Germline V CDR1 and CDR2: SGDLS, YYNGEE. CDR3 sequence reads: CASSVDVVGEQYF. DNA of the CDR3: TGTGCCAGCAGCGTAGATGTGGTTGGAGAGCAGTACTTC.

The chain carries TRBV20-1 and TRBJ1-5, with D perhaps TRBD1 (5 bases). CDR3 size: 18 residues. Germline values: CDR1 DFQATT, CDR2 SNEGSKA (reference sequence). Trimming took 0 bases from V and 7 from J, leaving 25 bases between them. CDR3 coding DNA: TGCAGTGCTAGAGATGTGGGGCGGGGAAGCGACAGCGGGCAGCCCCAGCATTTT. Translating it yields CSARDVGRGSDSGQPQHF.

The chain links TRBV4-3 to TRBJ2-3; D perhaps matches TRBD2 (6 bases). The V gene's germline CDR1 is LGHNA and CDR2 YSLEER. Trimming left V 4 bases short and J 0 bases short, with 26 bases between. This CDR3 contains 20 residues. The CDR3 reads CASSPAGAGKGIVSTDTQYF. The CDR3 DNA reads as TGCGCCAGCAGCCCCGCCGGGGCGGGGAAGGGGATAGTGAGCACAGATACGCAGTATTTT.

This clonotype appeared a few times. The chain carries TRBV12-3 or TRBV12-4 and TRBJ2-1; 9 positions match TRBD2. V was clipped by 3 bases and J by 8 bases; unmatched bases: 8. The CDR3 covers 15 residues. CDR3: CASSLRAGGSDEQFF. CDR3 nucleotide sequence: TGTGCCAGCAGTTTGAGGGCGGGAGGGTCGGATGAGCAGTTCTTC.

This clonotype has a count of ten or more. V usage is TRBV6-1 and J usage is TRBJ2-3; D gene unclear. This CDR3 is 14 amino acids long. Germline assignment: CDR1 MNHNS and CDR2 SASEGT. The V gene lost 6 bases and the J gene lost 2 bases, with 12 bases spanning the gap. CDR3 amino acids: CASSPDLDTDTQYF. CDR3 DNA: TGTGCCAGCAGCCCCGACTTAGACACAGATACGCAGTATTTT.

The table lists this clonotype with many counts. The chain couples TRBV6-5 to TRBJ2-5, with D tentatively TRBD2 (5 bases). Trimming took off 5 bases at V and 5 bases at J, with 9 bases between the two ends. Germline V gene lookup returns CDR1 MNHEY and CDR2 SVGAGI. The CDR3 extends over 12 amino acids. The CDR3 DNA reads TGTGCCAGCAGTACAAGAGGGGAGACCCAGTACTTC. This codes for CASSTRGETQYF.

This clonotype turned up a few times. The chain employs TRBV20-1 and TRBJ2-2, with TRBD1 matching over 10 bases. This CDR3 comprises 17 residues. J was trimmed by 3 bases and V by 5 bases; bases with no gene match: 12. In germline, CDR1 is DFQATT, CDR2 SNEGSKA (reference sequence). CDR3 protein: CSASNGGQGPYTGELFF. CDR3 DNA: TGCAGTGCTTCTAACGGGGGACAGGGGCCCTACACCGGGGAGCTGTTTTTT.

This clonotype was observed a few times. The chain joins TRBV18 to TRBJ2-2, with D possibly matching TRBD1 (5 bases). V was cut by 2 bases and J by 4 bases, with 11 bases left in between. Germline lookup yields CDR1 KGHSH and CDR2 LQKENI. The CDR3 runs 15 residues. The CDR3 bases are TGTGCCAGCTCACCATCAGGGTCGTTCACCGGGGAGCTGTTTTTT. It translates to CASSPSGSFTGELFF.

This rearrangement joins TRBV6-1 to TRBJ2-7; D is ambiguous. V lost 6 bases and J lost 5, with 29 bases in between. The CDR3 runs 18 residues. Germline lookup yields CDR1 MNHNS and CDR2 SASEGT. For the CDR3, the DNA is TGTGCCAGCAGGCCAAGTGATCTAATATCCCCTCCCCTTGACGAGCAGTACTTC. Its protein is CASRPSDLISPPLDEQYF.

The rearrangement uses TRBV5-1 and TRBJ2-5; D is ambiguous. The CDR3 is made up of 16 amino acids. Germline lookup yields CDR1 SGHRS and CDR2 YFSETQ. V was trimmed by 2 bases and J by 5 bases, leaving 19 bases between them. The CDR3 DNA is TGCGCCAGCAGCTTTTTCCTACATCAAAACTCGGAGACCCAGTACTTC. Its translation is CASSFFLHQNSETQYF.

This clonotype was detected ten times or more. CDR3 protein: CASSLALSTDTQYF. CDR3 bases: TGTGCCAGCAGCTTAGCTCTTAGCACAGATACGCAGTATTTT. The V gene is TRBV7-6, the J gene TRBJ2-3; D uncertain. The CDR3 sequence is 14 residues long. V shed 0 bases and J shed 0 bases, with 4 bases lying between them. The germline gives CDR1 SGHVS, CDR2 FNYEAQ.

The V and J genes are TRBV6-2 or TRBV6-3 and TRBJ2-1; no clear D. Germline V gene data show CDR1 as MNHEY and CDR2 as SVGEGT. This CDR3 spans 11 amino acids. The V and J ends lost 8 bases and 7 bases respectively, with 9 bases between them. CDR3: CASFGVNEQFF. The CDR3 DNA is TGTGCCAGCTTCGGTGTAAATGAGCAGTTCTTC.

V gene TRBV20-1 combines with J gene TRBJ1-6; no clear D. From germline, CDR1 is DFQATT and CDR2 SNEGSKA (reference sequence). The V and J ends lost 2 bases and 0 bases respectively, with 14 bases between them. CDR3 length: 17 residues. The CDR3 here is CSARPPHSSSYNSPLHF. The CDR3 DNA reads as TGCAGTGCTAGACCCCCACACAGCAGCTCCTATAATTCACCCCTCCACTTT.

This clonotype was seen a handful of times. The chain employs TRBV7-2 and TRBJ2-7; D is possibly TRBD1 (6 bases). Deletions cut 5 bases from V and 9 bases from J, with 20 bases between. From germline, CDR1 is SGHTA and CDR2 FQGNSA. This CDR3 spans 14 amino acids. CDR3 loop: CASSPMTGPTTQYF. The CDR3 DNA is TGTGCCAGCAGCCCAATGACAGGCCCTACGACGCAGTACTTC. The variable domain in full, completed from reference TRBV7-2 and TRBJ2-7, reads GAGVSQSPSNKVTEKGKDVELRCDPISGHTALYWYRQSLGQGLEFLIYFQGNSAPDKSGLPSDRFSAERTGGSVSTLTIQRTQQEDSAVYLCASSPMTGPTTQYFGPGTRLTVT.

This chain connects TRBV7-9 to TRBJ2-1; D gene unclear. Trimming removed 6 bases from V and 0 bases from J, with 18 bases in between. CDR1 and CDR2 from the germline V gene are SEHNR and FQNEAQ (reference sequence). There are 17 residues in the CDR3. The CDR3 DNA reads as TGTGCCAGCAGACCTGGACGCCTCCAGAGCTCCTACAATGAGCAGTTCTTC. Its protein product is CASRPGRLQSSYNEQFF.

This clonotype came up many times. The V and J genes are TRBV10-3 and TRBJ2-7; 11 positions match TRBD2. After removal of 8 bases from V and 3 bases from J, the junction contained 0 bases not matched to a gene. Per germline, CDR1 ENHRY and CDR2 SYGVKD. The CDR3 has 12 residues. CDR3 sequence: CAIGTSGYEQYF. The CDR3 coding sequence is TGTGCCATCGGGACTAGCGGCTACGAGCAGTACTTC.